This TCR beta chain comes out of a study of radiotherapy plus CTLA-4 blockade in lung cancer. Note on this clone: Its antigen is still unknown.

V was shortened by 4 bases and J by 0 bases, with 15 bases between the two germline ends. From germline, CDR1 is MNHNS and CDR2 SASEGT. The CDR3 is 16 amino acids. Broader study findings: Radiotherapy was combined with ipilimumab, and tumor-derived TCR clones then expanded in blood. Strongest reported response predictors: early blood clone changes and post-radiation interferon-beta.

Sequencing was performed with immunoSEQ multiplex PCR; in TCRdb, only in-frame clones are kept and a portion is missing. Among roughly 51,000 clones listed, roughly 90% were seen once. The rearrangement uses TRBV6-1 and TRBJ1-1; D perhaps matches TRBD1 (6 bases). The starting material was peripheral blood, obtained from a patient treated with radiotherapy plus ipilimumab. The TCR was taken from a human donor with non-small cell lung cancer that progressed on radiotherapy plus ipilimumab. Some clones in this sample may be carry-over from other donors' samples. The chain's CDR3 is CASSAMGAGVNTEAFF. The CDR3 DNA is TGTGCCAGCAGTGCTATGGGAGCAGGGGTGAACACTGAAGCTTTCTTT.